This T cell receptor beta chain was profiled in a study of shared clonotypes between healthy human individuals. Study-wide context: Each donor's CD8 memory used one plate, CD8 naive two, each CD4 subset three.

This CDR3 region has 15 residues. V lost 0 bases to trimming and J lost 2 bases, with 12 bases between them. Germline CDR1 SGHKS, CDR2 YYEKEE (reference sequence). Remarks on this clone: The antigen is undetermined.

The assay ran at deep level. Original processing notes: Filtering was not the same, since immunoSEQ gave junction-only sequences without quality scores. Some clones are missing from TCRdb's copy, which holds only in-frame ones; the method was immunoSEQ multiplex PCR. V and J calls and clone size are copied from that table; D and trimming were computed from the DNA. The table lists about 2.4 million clones, 93% of them singletons. General observations from the study: The authors sampled blood alone, and tissue repertoires likely differ.

The chain joins TRBV5-5 to TRBJ2-7; D is perhaps TRBD1 or TRBD2 (5 bases each). Sequencing was carried out using naive CD4+ T cells from PBMCs. Specified subset: CD45RA+ positively selected. The TCR was taken from a man between 18 and 29 years old in good health. Some clones in this sample may be carry-over from other donors' samples. The CDR3 spells CASSLAGAGPYEQYF. The CDR3 bases are TGTGCCAGCAGCTTGGCCGGGGCAGGGCCCTACGAGCAGTACTTC.